Presented here are 3 T cell receptor beta chains from one specimen sequenced in a study of CD8 T cells in ankylosing spondylitis. Findings and limits, study-wide: Ankylosing spondylitis blood appeared to be characterized by a TCR beta motif of 8 or 9 highly homologous variants.

These receptors lack a known antigen. MiXCR, applied by TCRdb to the 5' RACE reads, yields one record per CDR3 protein. Here the sample spans 100,000 to 150,000 distinct CDR3 sequences, 17% being singletons. The sequenced sample was blood, either unsorted or a sorted T cell fraction (not recorded which). These receptors were collected from a male donor with ankylosing spondylitis.

This clonotype was picked up a small number of times. The chain joins TRBV5-6 to TRBJ2-1, with D perhaps matching TRBD1 or TRBD2 (5 bases each). This CDR3 comprises 14 residues. V gave up 2 bases and J gave up 6 bases, with 12 bases separating them. In germline, CDR1 is SGHDT, CDR2 YYEEEE. The CDR3 bases are TGTGCCAGCAGCTTACGGGGCGTTGGCAATGAGCAGTTCTTC. This codes for CASSLRGVGNEQFF.

The chain is built from TRBV29-1 and TRBJ2-1; 9 nucleotides line up with TRBD2. The CDR3 is 20 amino acids. Germline CDR1 reads SQVTM; CDR2 reads ANQGSEA. Germline trimming cut 8 bases from V and 1 base from J; bases unmatched to any gene: 24. CDR3: CSTMGDEGPAGGPSYNEQFF. The DNA for the CDR3 is TGCAGCACCATGGGCGATGAGGGGCCAGCGGGAGGACCTTCCTACAATGAGCAGTTCTTC.

The chain has TRBV4-2 and TRBJ2-1; 15 bases match TRBD2. The germline V gene has CDR1 LGHNA and CDR2 YNFKEQ. The CDR3 is 18 amino acids. V lost 3 bases to trimming and J lost 6 bases; unmatched junction nucleotides: 9. The CDR3 loop reads CASSQGTSGRLGFNEQFF. Here the CDR3 DNA reads TGTGCCAGCAGCCAGGGGACTAGCGGGAGGCTAGGTTTCAATGAGCAGTTCTTC.